The rows below give T cell receptor beta chains drawn from one sample of a study of tumor-infiltrating lymphocytes in localized non-small cell lung cancer. Generated by immunoSEQ multiplex PCR, the TCRdb table keeps only in-frame clones and is missing some. The sample holds about 7,000 clones, 74% seen once. Sequenced material: uninvolved lung tissue not adjacent to the tumor. Receptors were obtained from a human donor with non-small cell lung cancer. Each CDR3 is given with its conserved first and last residue. D genes are given only for firm matches. Not all rows give a size; the values are once, few, many and, for expanded clones, a class.

NA	TRBD1	TRBV4-3	14	TRBJ2-3	CASSQTGAPDTQYF	TGCGCCAGCAGCCAGACAGGGGCTCCAGATACGCAGTATTTT
once	TRBD2	TRBV7-3	16	TRBJ2-3	CASSEGLAGDPGTQYF	TGTGCCAGCAGCGAGGGACTAGCGGGGGATCCAGGTACGCAGTATTTT
NA	NA	TRBV2	14	TRBJ1-1	CASSYSGINTEAFF	TGTGCCAGCAGTTATTCAGGGATTAACACTGAAGCTTTCTTT
NA	NA	TRBV5-3	17	TRBJ2-6	CARSWLTDSSGANVLTF	TGTGCCAGAAGCTGGCTGACAGACAGCTCTGGGGCCAACGTCCTGACTTTC
NA	NA	TRBV7-6	13	TRBJ1-1	CASSLEENTEAFF	TGTGCCAGCAGCTTAGAAGAGAACACTGAAGCTTTCTTT
NA	NA	TRBV7-9	17	TRBJ2-7	CASSLLREPPSSYEQYF	TGTGCCAGCAGCTTACTCAGGGAACCACCGAGCTCCTACGAGCAGTACTTC
NA	TRBD2	TRBV5-1	16	TRBJ2-1	CASSLSPSGGYNEQFF	TGCGCCAGCAGCTTGAGCCCTAGCGGGGGTTACAATGAGCAGTTCTTC
NA	TRBD2	TRBV19	16	TRBJ2-2	CASSIIRGANTGELFF	TGTGCCAGTAGTATAATTCGGGGGGCGAACACCGGGGAGCTGTTTTTT
few	NA	TRBV2	14	TRBJ1-5	CASSDSDSNQPQHF	TGTGCCAGCAGTGACAGCGATAGCAATCAGCCCCAGCATTTT
NA	NA	TRBV5-8	15	TRBJ2-5	CASSSGTPLSETQYF	TGTGCCAGCAGCTCCGGGACTCCTTTATCGGAGACCCAGTACTTC